The entry below gives a single TCR beta chain sequence along with its context. With V trimmed by 5 bases and J by 8 bases, 13 bases remained unmatched. Germline-derived CDR1 and CDR2 are LNHNV and YYDKDF (reference sequence). This CDR3 is 16 amino acids long. The record originates from a study of early T cells in non-severe SARS-CoV-2 infection. Study background: It was bulk RNA from unsorted whole blood that was sequenced, and the chains were unpaired.

Individual cDNA molecules received unique molecular identifiers during library preparation. Using its own MiXCR run on the 5' RACE reads, TCRdb lists one record per CDR3 protein. Among 60,000 to 75,000 distinct CDR3 sequences listed, approximately 12% were seen once. Sequenced material: whole blood. The source of this sequence is an adult who was a healthcare worker with PCR-confirmed SARS-CoV-2 infection or an uninfected control (not recorded which). The gene calls are TRBV15 and TRBJ2-1; 9 bases line up with TRBD2. CDR3 nucleotide sequence: TGTGCCACCAGCCAGGGGACTAGCAGTTGGATCGATGAGCAGTTCTTC. It yields the protein CATSQGTSSWIDEQFF.